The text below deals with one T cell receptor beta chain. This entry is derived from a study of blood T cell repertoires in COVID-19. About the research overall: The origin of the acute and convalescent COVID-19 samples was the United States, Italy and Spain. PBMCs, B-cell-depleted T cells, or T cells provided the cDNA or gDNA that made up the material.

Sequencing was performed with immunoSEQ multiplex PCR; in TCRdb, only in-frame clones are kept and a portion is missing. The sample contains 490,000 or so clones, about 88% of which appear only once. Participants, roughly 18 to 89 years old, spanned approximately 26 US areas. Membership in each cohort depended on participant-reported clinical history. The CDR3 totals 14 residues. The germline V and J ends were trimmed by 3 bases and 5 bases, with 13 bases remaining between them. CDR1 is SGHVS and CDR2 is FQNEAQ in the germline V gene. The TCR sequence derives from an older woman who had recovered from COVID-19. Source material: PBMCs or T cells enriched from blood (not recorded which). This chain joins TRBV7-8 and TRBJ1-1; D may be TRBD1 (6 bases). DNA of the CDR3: TGTGCCAGCAGCTTTAAGGGGGTTTGGACTGAAGCTTTCTTT. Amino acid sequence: CASSFKGVWTEAFF.